The 30 T cell receptor beta chains given below trace back to one sample, sequenced in a study of cytomegalovirus exposure and HLA in healthy donors. Use of 60 Vbeta and 13 Jbeta primers characterized the PCR. Produced via immunoSEQ multiplex PCR; TCRdb's table is partial and in-frame only. The table has around 200,000 clones, about 80% seen once. Input material: PBMCs. These receptors came from a man aged 18 to 35 in good health and CMV-seronegative.

The CDR3 is CARGQGVDYGYTF. Written as DNA, the CDR3 is TGCGCCAGGGGACAGGGGGTGGACTATGGCTACACCTTC. V is TRBV10-1 and J is TRBJ1-2; 11 positions match TRBD1. Trimming removed 9 bases from V and 3 bases from J; junction bases left unmatched: 3. Per germline, CDR1 WNHNN and CDR2 SYGVQD (reference sequence). The CDR3 length is 13 residues.

This clone was picked up a small number of times. The chain recombines TRBV5-1 with TRBJ2-7; 7 nucleotides align to TRBD2. V was clipped by 0 bases and J by 6 bases; unmatched bases: 15. CDR1 SGHRS and CDR2 YFSETQ come from the germline V gene. The CDR3 runs to 17 residues. This CDR3 is CASSLGGGGHSGGEQYF. The CDR3 region has the DNA TGCGCCAGCAGCTTGGGAGGCGGCGGTCACTCGGGGGGCGAGCAGTACTTC.

V gene TRBV7-2 combines with J gene TRBJ2-5; 9 positions match TRBD2. The CDR3 extends over 15 amino acids. Germline loops: CDR1 SGHTA, CDR2 FQGNSA. Germline trimming cut 6 bases from V and 0 bases from J; bases unmatched to any gene: 5. CDR3: CASRVAGAYQETQYF. In nucleotides, the CDR3 is TGTGCCAGCAGGGTAGCGGGGGCCTACCAAGAGACCCAGTACTTC.

The chain is built from TRBV6-6 and TRBJ1-1, with 7 bases fitting TRBD1. Germline loops: CDR1 MNHNY, CDR2 SVGAGI (reference sequence). Trimming took 4 bases from V and 2 from J; bases not matched to a gene: 7. CDR3 size: 15 residues. This CDR3 is CASSSGGQPNTEAFF. The CDR3, as DNA: TGTGCCAGCAGTTCCGGGGGACAGCCAAACACTGAAGCTTTCTTT.

The rearrangement links TRBV2 to TRBJ2-2, with 8 nucleotides matching TRBD1. Trimming at V came to 8 bases and at J to 4 bases, leaving 9 bases not matched to a gene. Per the germline V gene, CDR1 is SNHLY and CDR2 is FYNNEI. The CDR3 extends over 15 amino acids. The CDR3 loop reads CASGGTGGSTGELFF. In DNA form, the CDR3 reads TGTGCCAGCGGTGGGACAGGTGGTAGCACCGGGGAGCTGTTTTTT.

This chain joins TRBV7-2 and TRBJ1-2; D remains ambiguous. The CDR3 contains 14 residues. V dropped 0 bases and J dropped 4 bases, with 9 bases sitting between them. Germline CDR1 SGHTA, CDR2 FQGNSA. The CDR3 bases are TGTGCCAGCAGCTTAGCGTCCAGTTCCTATGGCTACACCTTC. Translated: CASSLASSSYGYTF.

The J gene is TRBJ2-5, the V gene TRBV9, with unresolved D. This CDR3 region has 13 residues. Germline V gene sequence: CDR1 SGDLS, CDR2 YYNGEE. Trimming took off 1 base at V and 4 bases at J, with 8 bases between the two ends. The CDR3 here is CASSVWLGETQYF. Here the CDR3 DNA reads TGTGCCAGCAGCGTATGGCTTGGAGAGACCCAGTACTTC.

The gene calls are TRBV18 and TRBJ2-7; tentative D call: TRBD2 (6 bases). The germline V and J ends were trimmed by 6 bases and 3 bases, with 15 bases remaining between them. Germline assignment: CDR1 KGHSH and CDR2 LQKENI. This CDR3 has 14 amino acids. CDR3 amino acids: CASSSGADLYEQYF. For the CDR3, the DNA is TGTGCCAGCTCGTCGGGAGCGGACCTCTACGAGCAGTACTTC.

The chain combines TRBV27 with TRBJ2-7, with D possibly matching TRBD1 (5 bases). V lost 6 bases and J 6 bases, leaving 12 bases between the germline ends. Germline V gene data show CDR1 as MNHEY and CDR2 as SMNVEV (reference sequence). The CDR3 spans 12 residues. Here the CDR3 DNA reads TGTGCCAGCAGCACCCAGGGCGCCGAGCAGTACTTC. It yields the protein CASSTQGAEQYF.

This clone has just one count. V gene TRBV19 combines with J gene TRBJ2-3; 10 nucleotides line up with TRBD2. V was pared by 6 bases and J by 6 bases, with 3 bases of the junction left unmatched. CDR1 and CDR2 (germline): LNHDA, SQIVND (reference sequence). CDR3 length: 13 amino acids. CDR3 sequence: CASRPSGGDTQYF. CDR3 nucleotides: TGTGCCAGTAGGCCTAGCGGGGGTGATACGCAGTATTTT.

With respect to this clone: This specimen includes other DNA sequences encoding the same CDR3. The chain combines TRBV5-1 with TRBJ1-3, with unresolved D. V dropped 0 bases and J dropped 0 bases, with 4 bases sitting between them. Germline CDR1 is SGHRS and CDR2 is YFSETQ. The CDR3 consists of 14 residues. The DNA for the CDR3 is TGCGCCAGCAGCTTGGACAGCTCTGGAAACACCATATATTTT. This encodes CASSLDSSGNTIYF.

Concerning this clone: Distinct nucleotide sequences in the sample also encode this CDR3. The J gene is TRBJ2-7, the V gene TRBV9; TRBD2 agrees at 7 bases. This CDR3 comprises 15 residues. CDR1 and CDR2 from the germline V gene are SGDLS and YYNGEE. Germline trimming cut 0 bases from V and 0 bases from J; bases unmatched to any gene: 3. CDR3 region: CASSVGLADSYEQYF. The CDR3, as DNA: TGTGCCAGCAGCGTAGGGCTAGCGGACTCCTACGAGCAGTACTTC.

The CDR3 DNA reads TGTGCCAGCAGCTTAGGGCGGACAGGTATGAACACTGAAGCTTTCTTT. Protein: CASSLGRTGMNTEAFF. V and J are TRBV11-2 and TRBJ1-1; 7 nucleotides match TRBD1. Germline V gives CDR1 SGHAT, CDR2 FQNNGV. The junction had 5 bases not matched to a gene; V was cut back by 1 base and J by 0 bases. This CDR3 region has 16 residues.

This clone occurred once. This chain connects TRBV27 to TRBJ2-2, with 7 bases identical to TRBD2. Germline-derived CDR1 and CDR2 are MNHEY and SMNVEV (reference sequence). V lost 4 bases, J lost 3 bases, and 5 bases stayed unmatched. The CDR3 sequence is 15 residues long. CDR3 amino acids: CASSSSAGHTGELFF. CDR3 DNA sequence: TGTGCCAGCAGTTCGTCAGCGGGACACACCGGGGAGCTGTTTTTT.

The CDR3 nucleotides read TGTGCCAGCAGGTTCAGCGGGAGGAACACAGATACGCAGTATTTT. This codes for CASRFSGRNTDTQYF. The chain has TRBV7-2 and TRBJ2-3; 9 nucleotides match TRBD2. The CDR3 consists of 15 residues. V shed 6 bases and J 2 bases; nucleotides not matched to a gene: 6. Per the germline V gene, CDR1 is SGHTA and CDR2 is FQGNSA. The variable domain in full, with the rest retrieved from reference TRBV7-2 and TRBJ2-3, is GAGVSQSPSNKVTEKGKDVELRCDPISGHTALYWYRQSLGQGLEFLIYFQGNSAPDKSGLPSDRFSAERTGGSVSTLTIQRTQQEDSAVYLCASRFSGRNTDTQYFGPGTRLTVL.

The CDR3 DNA reads as TGTGCCAGCAGCTTAGGGCGGCCAGCGGGGTTCACAGATACGCAGTATTTT. The encoded protein is CASSLGRPAGFTDTQYF. The chain uses TRBV5-4 and TRBJ2-3, with 7 bases aligning to TRBD2. Germline CDR1 and CDR2: SGHNT and YYREEE (reference sequence). The CDR3 extends over 17 amino acids. V was pared by 2 bases and J by 2 bases, with 11 bases of the junction left unmatched.

The chain carries TRBV7-8 and TRBJ1-1; TRBD1 might be the D (6 bases). The CDR3 has 15 amino acids. Germline V gives CDR1 SGHVS, CDR2 FQNEAQ. Trimming pared 2 bases from V and 2 bases from J, leaving 12 bases between. The DNA for the CDR3 is TGTGCCAGCAGCTTAAACATAGGGGGTAACACTGAAGCTTTCTTT. Encoded protein: CASSLNIGGNTEAFF.

This clone was counted a few times. The rearrangement joins TRBV7-2 to TRBJ1-5, with 10 bases fitting TRBD1. Germline V gene sequence: CDR1 SGHTA, CDR2 FQGNSA. J gave up 4 bases and V 1 base, and 10 bases lay outside the gene matches. The CDR3 sequence is 18 residues long. CDR3 sequence reads: CASSLGFGGDRGNQPQHF. DNA of the CDR3: TGTGCCAGCAGCTTAGGTTTTGGTGGGGACAGGGGTAATCAGCCCCAGCATTTT.

The genes are TRBV30 and TRBJ2-7; D may be TRBD2 (6 bases). CDR3 size: 21 residues. CDR1 GTSNPN and CDR2 SVGIG come from the germline V gene (reference sequence). The V and J ends lost 0 bases and 2 bases respectively, with 32 bases between them. CDR3 coding DNA: TGTGCCTGGAGTGTATGGGCAGGAGCGTATAGCGGAAACAGTCCCCCCTACGAGCAGTACTTC. Residues: CAWSVWAGAYSGNSPPYEQYF.

This clone was found a few times. The chain combines TRBV28 with TRBJ1-4; D is unclear. The CDR3 length is 14 residues. V lost 7 bases and J 7 bases, leaving 16 bases between the germline ends. CDR1 is MDHEN and CDR2 is SYDVKM in the germline V gene. The CDR3 loop is CASTGVVGIEKLFF. For the CDR3, the DNA is TGTGCCAGCACCGGAGTGGTCGGGATTGAAAAACTGTTTTTT.

The V call is TRBV27, the J call TRBJ2-1, with TRBD1 matching over 9 bases. This CDR3 is 16 amino acids long. Trimming removed 1 base from V and 7 bases from J; junction bases left unmatched: 8. Germline V lookup: CDR1 MNHEY, CDR2 SMNVEV (reference sequence). The CDR3 nucleotides read TGTGCCAGCAGTTTATTGGGGACAGGGTACGCGAATGAGCAGTTCTTC. Protein sequence: CASSLLGTGYANEQFF.

The chain couples TRBV9 to TRBJ1-4; TRBD1 matches 7 bases. The J segment lost 6 bases and the V segment lost 1 base, leaving 6 bases of the junction unmatched. CDR1 and CDR2 (germline): SGDLS, YYNGEE. The CDR3 is made up of 15 amino acids. CDR3 residues: CASSVIGTAYEKLFF. The CDR3 DNA reads as TGTGCCAGCAGCGTAATTGGGACAGCCTATGAAAAACTGTTTTTT.

The chain has TRBV2 and TRBJ2-7; the D gene is possibly TRBD1 (5 bases). CDR3 length: 12 amino acids. The germline gives CDR1 SNHLY, CDR2 FYNNEI. V was pared by 4 bases and J by 4 bases, with 8 bases between. CDR3 in amino acids: CASSVPGYEQYF. Here the CDR3 DNA reads TGTGCCAGCAGTGTTCCAGGGTACGAGCAGTACTTC. Complete variable domain (other parts from reference TRBV2 and TRBJ2-7): EPEVTQTPSHQVTQMGQEVILRCVPISNHLYFYWYRQILGQKVEFLVSFYNNEISEKSEIFDDQFSVERPDGSNFTLKIRSTKLEDSAMYFCASSVPGYEQYFGPGTRLTVT.

The J gene is TRBJ2-7, the V gene TRBV28; 8 positions match TRBD1. The CDR3 has 12 residues. The V and J ends lost 4 bases and 5 bases, in that order; junction bases with no gene match: 1. The germline V gene has CDR1 MDHEN and CDR2 SYDVKM. The CDR3 reads CASSSDRDEQYF. CDR3 nucleotide sequence: TGTGCCAGCAGTTCGGACAGGGACGAGCAGTACTTC.

The V and J genes are TRBV6-1 and TRBJ1-1, with D perhaps matching TRBD1 (5 bases). The CDR3 spans 13 residues. The V end lost 2 bases, the J end lost 5 bases, and 9 bases lay between the germline ends. Germline V gives CDR1 MNHNS, CDR2 SASEGT. The CDR3 DNA reads TGTGCCAGCAGTGAAACCCAGGGTACTGAAGCTTTCTTT. The encoded protein is CASSETQGTEAFF.

The rearrangement links TRBV5-1 to TRBJ1-1; D is uncertain. Between the trimmed V and J ends, which lost 0 bases and 6 bases, there was a span of 15 bases. The CDR3 has 15 amino acids. In germline, CDR1 is SGHRS, CDR2 YFSETQ. The CDR3 reads CASSLVSGSWSEAFF. Written as DNA, the CDR3 is TGCGCCAGCAGCTTGGTCAGCGGCAGTTGGTCTGAAGCTTTCTTT.

The V gene is TRBV28, the J gene TRBJ2-5; 7 nucleotides line up with TRBD1. The length of the CDR3 is 14 residues. Per the germline V gene, CDR1 is MDHEN and CDR2 is SYDVKM. V trimming: 9 bases; J trimming: 1 base; junction bases outside the gene matches: 8. CDR3 sequence reads: CASGLQGTQETQYF. The DNA of the CDR3 is TGTGCCAGTGGCTTACAGGGGACCCAAGAGACCCAGTACTTC. The full variable domain, its missing parts supplied by reference TRBV28 and TRBJ2-5, is DVKVTQSSRYLVKRTGEKVFLECVQDMDHENMFWYRQDPGLGLRLIYFSYDVKMKEKGDIPEGYSVSREKKERFSLILESASTNQTSMYLCASGLQGTQETQYFGPGTRLLVL.

This sequence joins TRBV18 and TRBJ2-7; 7 bases align to TRBD2. The V segment lost 2 bases and the J segment 3 bases; nucleotides outside the gene matches: 1. Germline assignment: CDR1 KGHSH and CDR2 LQKENI. This CDR3 contains 13 residues. The CDR3 bases are TGTGCCAGCTCACCAAGCGGGATCTACGAGCAGTACTTC. Translation: CASSPSGIYEQYF.

This clone was detected once. This sequence joins TRBV5-1 and TRBJ2-1; 11 bases agree with TRBD2. The CDR3 sequence is 15 residues long. V dropped 1 base and J dropped 9; count of bases not matched to a gene: 6. Germline CDR1 reads SGHRS; CDR2 reads YFSETQ. CDR3 coding DNA: TGCGCCAGCAGCTTGTTAGCGGGAGGGACGGGTGAGCAGTTCTTC. The encoded protein is CASSLLAGGTGEQFF.

V usage is TRBV27 and J usage is TRBJ1-1; D is unclear. V was clipped by 1 base and J by 0 bases, with 9 bases between them. CDR3 length equals 15 residues. From germline, CDR1 is MNHEY and CDR2 SMNVEV (reference sequence). CDR3 sequence reads: CASSLWADMNTEAFF. The CDR3 DNA is TGTGCCAGCAGTTTATGGGCAGACATGAACACTGAAGCTTTCTTT.